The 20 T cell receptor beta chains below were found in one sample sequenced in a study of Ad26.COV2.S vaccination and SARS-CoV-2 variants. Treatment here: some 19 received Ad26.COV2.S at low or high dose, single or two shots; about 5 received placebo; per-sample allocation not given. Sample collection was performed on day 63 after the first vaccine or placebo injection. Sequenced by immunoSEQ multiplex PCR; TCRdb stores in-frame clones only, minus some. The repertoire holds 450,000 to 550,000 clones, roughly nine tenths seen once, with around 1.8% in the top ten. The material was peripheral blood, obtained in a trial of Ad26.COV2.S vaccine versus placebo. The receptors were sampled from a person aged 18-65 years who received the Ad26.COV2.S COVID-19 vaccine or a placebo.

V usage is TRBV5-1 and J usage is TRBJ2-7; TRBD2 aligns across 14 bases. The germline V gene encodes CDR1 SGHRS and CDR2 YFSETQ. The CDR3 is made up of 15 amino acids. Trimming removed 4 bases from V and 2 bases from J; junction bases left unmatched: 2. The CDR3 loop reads CASSKGLAGAYEQYF. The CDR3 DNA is TGCGCCAGCAGCAAGGGACTAGCGGGGGCCTACGAGCAGTACTTC.

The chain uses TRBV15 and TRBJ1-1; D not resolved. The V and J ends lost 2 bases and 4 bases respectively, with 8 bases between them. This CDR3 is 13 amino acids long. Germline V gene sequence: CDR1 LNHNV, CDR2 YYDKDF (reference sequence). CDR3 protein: CATSRKGGTEAFF. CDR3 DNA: TGTGCCACCAGCAGAAAAGGAGGCACTGAAGCTTTCTTT.

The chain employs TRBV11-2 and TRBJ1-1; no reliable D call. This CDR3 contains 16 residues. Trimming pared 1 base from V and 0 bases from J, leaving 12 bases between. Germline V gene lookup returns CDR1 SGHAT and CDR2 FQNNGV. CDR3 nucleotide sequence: TGTGCCAGCAGCTTAGCCGGTGCAGCTTTGAACACTGAAGCTTTCTTT. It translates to CASSLAGAALNTEAFF.

The CDR3 here is CASSLRTRPKETQYF. The DNA of the CDR3 is TGTGCCAGCAGCCTTCGGACTAGGCCCAAAGAGACCCAGTACTTC. The chain carries TRBV3-1 (or the pseudogene TRBV3-2) and TRBJ2-5, with 7 nucleotides matching TRBD2. This CDR3 has 15 amino acids. V trimming: 4 bases; J trimming: 3 bases; junction bases outside the gene matches: 8. Germline V gene lookup returns CDR1 LGHDT and CDR2 YNNKEL (reference sequence).

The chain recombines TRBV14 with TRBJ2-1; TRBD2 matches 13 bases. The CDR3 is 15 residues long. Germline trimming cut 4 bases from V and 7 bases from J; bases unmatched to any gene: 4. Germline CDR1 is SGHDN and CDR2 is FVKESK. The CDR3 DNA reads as TGTGCCAGCAGCCCTCGGACTAGCGGGAGAAATGAGCAGTTCTTC. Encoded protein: CASSPRTSGRNEQFF.

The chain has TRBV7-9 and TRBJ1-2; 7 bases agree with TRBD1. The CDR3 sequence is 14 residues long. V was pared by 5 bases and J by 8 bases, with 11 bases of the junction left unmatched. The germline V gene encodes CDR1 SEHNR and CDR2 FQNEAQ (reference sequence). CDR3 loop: CASSTVAGGDGYTF. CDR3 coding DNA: TGTGCCAGCAGCACCGTGGCAGGGGGAGACGGCTACACCTTC.

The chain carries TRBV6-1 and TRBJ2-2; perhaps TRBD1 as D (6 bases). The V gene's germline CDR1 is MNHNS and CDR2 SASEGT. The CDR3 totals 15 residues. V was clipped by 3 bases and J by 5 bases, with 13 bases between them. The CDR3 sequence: CASSEDSWGTGELFF. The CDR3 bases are TGTGCCAGCAGTGAGGACAGTTGGGGGACCGGGGAGCTGTTTTTT.

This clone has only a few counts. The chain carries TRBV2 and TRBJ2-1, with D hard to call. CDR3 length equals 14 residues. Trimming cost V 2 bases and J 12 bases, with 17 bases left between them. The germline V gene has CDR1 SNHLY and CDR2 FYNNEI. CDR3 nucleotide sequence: TGTGCCAGCAGTGAACGACTCTCCCTTGTATGGCAGTTCTTC. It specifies CASSERLSLVWQFF.

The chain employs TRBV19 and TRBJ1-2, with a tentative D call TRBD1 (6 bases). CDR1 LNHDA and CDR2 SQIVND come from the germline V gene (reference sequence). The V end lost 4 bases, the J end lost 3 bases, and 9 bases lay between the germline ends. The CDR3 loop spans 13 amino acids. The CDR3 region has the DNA TGTGCCAGTAGTAACAACAGGGACTATGGCTACACCTTC. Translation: CASSNNRDYGYTF.

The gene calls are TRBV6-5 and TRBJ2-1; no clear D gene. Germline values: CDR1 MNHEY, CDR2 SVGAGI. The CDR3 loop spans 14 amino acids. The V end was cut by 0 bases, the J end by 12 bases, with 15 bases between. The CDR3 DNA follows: TGTGCCAGCAGTTACTCGATTTCGGCCGGTTTGCAGTTCTTC. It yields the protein CASSYSISAGLQFF.

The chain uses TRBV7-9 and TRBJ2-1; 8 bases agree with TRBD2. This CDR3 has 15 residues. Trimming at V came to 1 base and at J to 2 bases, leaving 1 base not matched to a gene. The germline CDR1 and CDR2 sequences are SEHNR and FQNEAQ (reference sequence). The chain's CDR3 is CASSLVGGAYNEQFF. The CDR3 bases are TGTGCCAGCAGCTTAGTCGGGGGGGCCTACAATGAGCAGTTCTTC.

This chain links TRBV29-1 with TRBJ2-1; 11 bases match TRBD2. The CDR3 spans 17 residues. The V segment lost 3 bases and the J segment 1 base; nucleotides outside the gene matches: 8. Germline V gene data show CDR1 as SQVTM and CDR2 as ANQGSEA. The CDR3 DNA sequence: TGCAGCGTTGACCCTAGCGGGAGGAAATTTTCCTACAATGAGCAGTTCTTC. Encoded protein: CSVDPSGRKFSYNEQFF.

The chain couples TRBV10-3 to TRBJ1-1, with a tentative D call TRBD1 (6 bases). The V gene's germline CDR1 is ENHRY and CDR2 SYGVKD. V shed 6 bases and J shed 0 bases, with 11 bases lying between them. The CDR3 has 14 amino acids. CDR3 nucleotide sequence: TGTGCCATCAGAGAAACAGGGATGAACACTGAAGCTTTCTTT. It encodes CAIRETGMNTEAFF.

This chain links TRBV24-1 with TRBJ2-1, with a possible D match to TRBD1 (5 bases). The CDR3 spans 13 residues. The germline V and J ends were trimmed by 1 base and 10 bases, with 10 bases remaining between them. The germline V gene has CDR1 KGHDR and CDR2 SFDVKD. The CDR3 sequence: CATSDFQGKEQFF. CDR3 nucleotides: TGTGCCACCAGTGATTTTCAGGGTAAGGAGCAGTTCTTC.

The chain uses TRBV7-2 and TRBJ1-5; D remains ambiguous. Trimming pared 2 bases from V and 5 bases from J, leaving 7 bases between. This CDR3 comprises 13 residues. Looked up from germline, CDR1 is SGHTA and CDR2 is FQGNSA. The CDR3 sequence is CASSLRGDQPQHF. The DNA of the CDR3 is TGTGCCAGCAGCTTACGGGGAGATCAGCCCCAGCATTTT.

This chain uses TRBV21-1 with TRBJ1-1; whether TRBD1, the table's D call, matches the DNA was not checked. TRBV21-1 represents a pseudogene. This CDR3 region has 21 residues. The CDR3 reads CASSGPSRDRGRLCMNTEAFF. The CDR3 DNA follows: TGTGCCAGCAGCGGACCTAGCCGGGACAGGGGGCGTTTATGCATGAACACTGAAGCTTTCTTT.

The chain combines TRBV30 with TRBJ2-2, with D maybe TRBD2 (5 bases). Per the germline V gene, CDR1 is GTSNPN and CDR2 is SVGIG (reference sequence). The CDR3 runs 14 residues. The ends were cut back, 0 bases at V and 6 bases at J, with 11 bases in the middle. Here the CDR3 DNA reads TGTGCCTGGAGTGTATTCCGGGGTGCCGGGGAGCTGTTTTTT. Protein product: CAWSVFRGAGELFF.

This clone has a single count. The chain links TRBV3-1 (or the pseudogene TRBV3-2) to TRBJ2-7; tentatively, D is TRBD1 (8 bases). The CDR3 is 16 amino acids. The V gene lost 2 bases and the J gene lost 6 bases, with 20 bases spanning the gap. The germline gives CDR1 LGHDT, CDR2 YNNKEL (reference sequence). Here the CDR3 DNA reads TGTGCCAGCAGCCAAAGGAGACAGGGGAGGGTCGGCGAGCAGTACTTC. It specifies CASSQRRQGRVGEQYF.

In DNA form, the CDR3 reads TGTGCCAGCAGCCCCGGACAGGGAAGGGACACTGAAGCTTTCTTT. Protein product: CASSPGQGRDTEAFF. The chain joins TRBV4-2 to TRBJ1-1; 8 bases agree with TRBD1. The germline gives CDR1 LGHNA, CDR2 YNFKEQ. The CDR3 sequence is 15 residues long. Unmatched junction bases numbered 7, after V lost 4 bases and J lost 3 bases.

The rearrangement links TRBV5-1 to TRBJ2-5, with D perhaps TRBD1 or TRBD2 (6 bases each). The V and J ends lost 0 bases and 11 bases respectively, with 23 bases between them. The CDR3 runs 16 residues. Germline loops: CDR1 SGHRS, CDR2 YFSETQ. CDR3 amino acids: CASSLAGRVPLGGQYF. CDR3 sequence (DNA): TGCGCCAGCAGCTTGGCCGGGAGAGTCCCTCTAGGGGGGCAGTACTTC.